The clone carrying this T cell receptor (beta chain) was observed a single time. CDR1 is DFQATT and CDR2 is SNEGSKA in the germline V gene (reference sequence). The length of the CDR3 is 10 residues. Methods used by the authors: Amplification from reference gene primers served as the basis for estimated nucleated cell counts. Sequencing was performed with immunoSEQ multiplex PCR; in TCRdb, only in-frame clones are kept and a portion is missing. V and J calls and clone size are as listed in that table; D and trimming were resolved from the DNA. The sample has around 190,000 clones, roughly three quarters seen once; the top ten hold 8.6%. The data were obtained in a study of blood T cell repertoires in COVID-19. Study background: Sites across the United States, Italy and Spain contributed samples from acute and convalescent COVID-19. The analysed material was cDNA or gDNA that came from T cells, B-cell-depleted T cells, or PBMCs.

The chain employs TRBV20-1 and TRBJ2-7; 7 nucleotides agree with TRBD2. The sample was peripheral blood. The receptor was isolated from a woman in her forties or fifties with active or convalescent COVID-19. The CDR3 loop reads CSSGNYEQYF. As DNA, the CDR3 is TGCTCCAGCGGGAACTACGAGCAGTACTTC.